The 20 T cell receptor beta chains listed next were all sequenced from one sample in a study of cytomegalovirus exposure and HLA in healthy donors. The study ran its PCR with 60 Vbeta and 13 Jbeta primers. The assay was immunoSEQ multiplex PCR, and TCRdb's table has in-frame clones only and misses some. Counted here are fewer than 250,000 clones, more than 60% occurring once; the ten biggest clones make up 0.22%. The sequenced sample was PBMCs. The receptors stem from a girl aged 2 to 10 in good health and CMV-seronegative.

The V and J genes are TRBV7-9 and TRBJ2-1; perhaps TRBD2 as D (6 bases). V was shortened by 2 bases and J by 6 bases, with 11 bases between the two germline ends. The CDR3 sequence is 14 residues long. Germline-derived CDR1 and CDR2 are SEHNR and FQNEAQ (reference sequence). The CDR3 protein is CASSLRGTGNEQFF. The DNA for the CDR3 is TGTGCCAGCAGCTTACGGGGGACCGGCAATGAGCAGTTCTTC.

This clone was detected once. The CDR3 nucleotides are TGTGCCAGCAGTGGGGCTAGCGGAGGGACCCTCTTCGCTACAGATACGCAGTATTTT. Translation: CASSGASGGTLFATDTQYF. V gene TRBV6-1 combines with J gene TRBJ2-3; the match to TRBD2 covers 7 bases. The CDR3 loop spans 19 amino acids. V was pared by 4 bases and J by 3 bases, with 19 bases of the junction left unmatched. From germline, CDR1 is MNHNS and CDR2 SASEGT.

The V gene is TRBV7-2, the J gene TRBJ1-1; 8 positions agree with TRBD1. CDR1 is SGHTA and CDR2 is FQGNSA in the germline V gene. This CDR3 contains 16 residues. With 4 bases clipped from V and 7 bases from J, the junction kept 14 bases outside the gene matches. The CDR3 protein is CASSWTGQGSSDEAFF. The CDR3 DNA sequence: TGTGCCAGCAGCTGGACCGGACAGGGATCATCGGATGAAGCTTTCTTT. The full variable domain, with the rest looked up from reference TRBV7-2 and TRBJ1-1, is GAGVSQSPSNKVTEKGKDVELRCDPISGHTALYWYRQSLGQGLEFLIYFQGNSAPDKSGLPSDRFSAERTGGSVSTLTIQRTQQEDSAVYLCASSWTGQGSSDEAFFGQGTRLTVV.

This chain uses TRBV29-1 with TRBJ2-2, with D possibly matching TRBD2 (5 bases). CDR3 length equals 13 residues. Per germline, CDR1 SQVTM and CDR2 ANQGSEA. Deletions cut 5 bases from V and 4 bases from J, with 11 bases between. The CDR3 nucleotides are TGCAGCGTTCTAGCCTCGGGCACCGGGGAGCTGTTTTTT. It codes for CSVLASGTGELFF.

This clone was observed a handful of times. This chain joins TRBV4-2 and TRBJ1-2; D call uncertain. Trimming removed 7 bases from V and 0 bases from J, with 18 bases in between. The CDR3 has 16 amino acids. Germline V gene data show CDR1 as LGHNA and CDR2 as YNFKEQ. The CDR3 DNA reads TGTGCCAGCACCATTACCGGGGAGGAGGCTAACTATGGCTACACCTTC. Its translation is CASTITGEEANYGYTF.

The CDR3 reads CASSRRDRGYNEQFF. CDR3 DNA sequence: TGTGCCAGCAGTCGACGGGACAGGGGATACAATGAGCAGTTCTTC. V is TRBV2 and J is TRBJ2-1; 10 positions agree with TRBD1. The germline V gene encodes CDR1 SNHLY and CDR2 FYNNEI. V lost 5 bases and J lost 4; bases outside the gene matches: 5. The CDR3 is 15 amino acids.

V is TRBV2 and J is TRBJ1-1; TRBD1 is a possible D gene (6 bases). Germline CDR1 SNHLY, CDR2 FYNNEI. V lost 11 bases to trimming and J lost 1 base, with 14 bases between them. The CDR3 length is 13 residues. CDR3 residues: CAARDNRNTEAFF. CDR3 bases: TGTGCCGCCAGGGACAACAGGAACACTGAAGCTTTCTTT.

The CDR3 coding sequence is TGTGCCAGCAGTTACTTTTCTAGCGGAGCTCAAGAGACCCAGTACTTC. It encodes CASSYFSSGAQETQYF. V gene TRBV6-5 combines with J gene TRBJ2-5; 7 bases match TRBD2. From germline, CDR1 is MNHEY and CDR2 SVGAGI. V shed 1 base, J shed 2 bases, and the junction held 7 bases outside the gene matches. This CDR3 region has 16 residues.

The chain joins TRBV6-1 to TRBJ2-4, with TRBD1 matching over 7 bases. Germline V gene lookup returns CDR1 MNHNS and CDR2 SASEGT. The CDR3 totals 14 residues. V shed 4 bases, J shed 7 bases, and the junction held 7 bases outside the gene matches. The chain's CDR3 is CASSASTGWNIQYF. In nucleotides, the CDR3 is TGTGCCAGCAGTGCCTCGACAGGGTGGAACATTCAGTACTTC.

V usage is TRBV2 and J usage is TRBJ2-7; maybe TRBD1 (5 bases). Trimming took 2 bases from V and 3 from J, leaving 14 bases between them. The CDR3 is 15 residues long. Germline loops: CDR1 SNHLY, CDR2 FYNNEI. The CDR3 nucleotides are TGTGCCAGCAGTGAACTGGGGCTCACCATCTACGAGCAGTACTTC. This translates into CASSELGLTIYEQYF.

V and J are TRBV12-2 and TRBJ2-7; the D call TRBD2 from the table was never checked on the DNA. TRBV12-2 is a listed pseudogene. This CDR3 has 17 residues. The chain's CDR3 is CASRLADLGAASYEQYF. Written as DNA, the CDR3 is TGTGCAAGTCGCTTAGCGGATCTTGGCGCGGCTTCCTACGAGCAGTACTTC.

The chain recombines TRBV11-2 with TRBJ2-3; D is unresolved. The CDR3 runs to 12 residues. V lost 5 bases to trimming and J lost 5 bases, with 8 bases between them. The germline V gene has CDR1 SGHAT and CDR2 FQNNGV. The chain's CDR3 is CASSPLKDTQYF. The CDR3 nucleotides are TGTGCCAGCAGCCCCCTTAAAGATACGCAGTATTTT.

This clone was counted only a few times. The gene calls are TRBV7-9 and TRBJ1-5; D ambiguous. CDR1 and CDR2 from the germline V gene are SEHNR and FQNEAQ (reference sequence). V lost 0 bases and J lost 1, with 4 bases in between. The CDR3 runs 14 residues. Here the CDR3 reads CASSLAGSNQPQHF. The CDR3 DNA reads TGTGCCAGCAGCTTAGCCGGGAGCAATCAGCCCCAGCATTTT.

The chain recombines TRBV2 with TRBJ2-3, with D perhaps matching TRBD1 (7 bases). V lost 6 bases and J lost 0, with 16 bases in between. This CDR3 is built from 16 residues. Germline V gene data show CDR1 as SNHLY and CDR2 as FYNNEI. CDR3 DNA sequence: TGTGCCAGCAGCCCCATACAGGGGACTAGCACAGATACGCAGTATTTT. It codes for CASSPIQGTSTDTQYF.

This chain links TRBV5-1 with TRBJ1-1; weak D call: TRBD1 (6 bases). The CDR3 spans 15 residues. Trimming removed 0 bases at V and 6 bases at J, with 15 bases between. Germline lookup yields CDR1 SGHRS and CDR2 YFSETQ. The CDR3 loop reads CASSLVGGGGSEAFF. In nucleotides, the CDR3 is TGCGCCAGCAGCTTGGTTGGAGGGGGGGGCTCTGAAGCTTTCTTT.

V gene TRBV5-1 combines with J gene TRBJ2-5, with D possibly TRBD2 on 6 matching bases. This CDR3 region has 19 residues. Trimming took 2 bases from V and 5 from J, leaving 28 bases between them. CDR1 and CDR2 (germline): SGHRS, YFSETQ. CDR3 coding DNA: TGCGCCAGCAGCTTACGCCAAGGAGGGTTAGAACCCCCCTCGGAGACCCAGTACTTC. This sequence encodes CASSLRQGGLEPPSETQYF.

This clone was detected only a few times. CDR3 coding DNA: TGTGCCAGCAGCTTATGGGGGGGGAAAATAGATGGCTACACCTTC. Residues: CASSLWGGKIDGYTF. The J gene is TRBJ1-2, the V gene TRBV7-8, with D possibly being TRBD1 (5 bases). In germline, CDR1 is SGHVS, CDR2 FQNEAQ. The CDR3 has 15 residues. Trimming cost V 2 bases and J 6 bases, with 16 bases left between them. Full variable domain (remainder filled in from reference TRBV7-8 and TRBJ1-2): GAGVSQSPRYKVAKRGQDVALRCDPISGHVSLFWYQQALGQGPEFLTYFQNEAQLDKSGLPSDRFFAERPEGSVSTLKIQRTQQEDSAVYLCASSLWGGKIDGYTFGSGTRLTVV.

In this sample, this clone turned up a few times. The chain links TRBV7-7 to TRBJ2-5; TRBD2 might be the D (6 bases). The V gene's germline CDR1 is SSHAT and CDR2 FNYEAQ (reference sequence). The length of the CDR3 is 15 residues. V dropped 5 bases and J dropped 1 base, with 14 bases sitting between them. The chain's CDR3 is CASSPGRTAQETQYF. As DNA, the CDR3 is TGTGCCAGCAGCCCGGGGAGGACGGCCCAAGAGACCCAGTACTTC.

The V call is TRBV19, the J call TRBJ1-1; the match to TRBD1 covers 7 bases. CDR1 is LNHDA and CDR2 is SQIVND in the germline V gene (reference sequence). The CDR3 spans 12 residues. With V trimmed by 9 bases and J by 4 bases, 5 bases remained unmatched. CDR3 sequence reads: CASRQGGTEAFF. The CDR3 DNA reads TGTGCCAGCCGACAGGGTGGCACTGAAGCTTTCTTT.

This clone was seen a few times. The rearrangement links TRBV5-1 to TRBJ1-4; 11 bases are shared with TRBD1. The CDR3 is 14 amino acids. The germline CDR1 and CDR2 sequences are SGHRS and YFSETQ. V gave up 4 bases and J gave up 5 bases; unmatched junction bases: 1. CDR3 DNA: TGCGCCAGCAGCCGGGACAGGGGGAATGAAAAACTGTTTTTT. Its protein is CASSRDRGNEKLFF.